The T cell receptor (beta chain) under discussion was sequenced for a study of T cells after yellow fever vaccination. Study in general: Researchers used SMART-Seq v4 Ultra Low Input to prepare fractions that had low cell numbers.

Findings of the study overall: Abundant clonotypes (contaminants from the bulk population) could be present in FACS-sorted repertoires. After the booster, 96% of CD4 and around nine tenths of CD8 primary-response clones were re-detected.

The CDR3 sequence is 16 residues long. The germline V gene encodes CDR1 SGHDT and CDR2 YYEEEE. Trimming pared 4 bases from V and 1 base from J, leaving 18 bases between. TCR cDNA was made by 5'RACE template switching, adding a universal primer site and UMIs. One entry per CDR3 protein, called by TCRdb with MiXCR from the 5' RACE reads. The sample yields fewer than 400,000 distinct CDR3 sequences, 6.2% seen once. Details on this clonotype: The antigen is not known.

This chain joins TRBV5-6 and TRBJ2-7; TRBD2 is a possible D gene (5 bases). The input for sequencing was PBMCs, taken 5 days after the yellow fever booster vaccination. The receptor comes from a man in his thirties or forties who received the YFV17D yellow fever vaccine. The CDR3 region has the DNA TGTGCCAGCAGCCCGATGTATGGGGTAGCGTCCTACGAGCAGTACTTC. Translating gives CASSPMYGVASYEQYF. Full variable domain (missing parts from reference TRBV5-6 and TRBJ2-7): DAGVTQSPTHLIKTRGQQVTLRCSPKSGHDTVSWYQQALGQGPQFIFQYYEEEERQRGNFPDRFSGHQFPNYSSELNVNALLLGDSALYLCASSPMYGVASYEQYFGPGTRLTVT.